The 2 T cell receptor beta chains reported below all come from one sample, sequenced in a study of spatial heterogeneity in lung cancer. The time point was: sample taken at primary tumor resection. TCRdb reanalysed the 5' RACE reads using MiXCR and keeps one entry per CDR3 protein. This sample has some 4,100 distinct CDR3 sequences; about 8.1% occur once, and the top ten carry approximately 7%. This specimen consisted of normal lung tissue next to the tumor, obtained at surgery. These receptors came from a female donor with early-stage non-small cell lung cancer.

The chain is built from TRBV6-1 and TRBJ2-4; 8 positions match TRBD2. The germline V gene has CDR1 MNHNS and CDR2 SASEGT. The trim removed 8 bases at V and 8 bases at J, leaving 11 bases unmatched. CDR3 length: 14 residues. CDR3 protein: CASSGGRIWYIQYF. Written as DNA, the CDR3 is TGTGCCAGCTCCGGCGGGAGGATTTGGTACATTCAGTACTTC.

By its share, this clonotype is medium-sized. The V and J genes are TRBV20-1 and TRBJ2-7; 10 nucleotides align to TRBD2. Germline V lookup: CDR1 DFQATT, CDR2 SNEGSKA (reference sequence). CDR3 length: 15 amino acids. V was clipped by 2 bases and J by 6 bases; unmatched bases: 10. The DNA of the CDR3 is TGCAGTGCTAGAACGGGAGCGGGGGGGCAAGTCGAGCAGTACTTC. This encodes CSARTGAGGQVEQYF.